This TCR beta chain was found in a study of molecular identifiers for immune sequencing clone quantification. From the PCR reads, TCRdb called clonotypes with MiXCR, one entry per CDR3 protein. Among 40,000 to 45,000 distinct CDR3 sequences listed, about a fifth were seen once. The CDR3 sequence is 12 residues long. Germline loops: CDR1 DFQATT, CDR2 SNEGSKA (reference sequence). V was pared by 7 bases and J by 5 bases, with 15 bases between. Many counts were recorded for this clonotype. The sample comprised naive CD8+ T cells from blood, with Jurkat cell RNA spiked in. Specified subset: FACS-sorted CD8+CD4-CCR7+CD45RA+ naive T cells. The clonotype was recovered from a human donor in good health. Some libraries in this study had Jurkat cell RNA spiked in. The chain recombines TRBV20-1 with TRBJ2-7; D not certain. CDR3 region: CSVDAAKNEQYF. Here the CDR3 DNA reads TGCAGTGTTGACGCCGCTAAGAACGAGCAGTACTTC.